This T cell receptor (beta chain) was sequenced during a study of early T cells in non-severe SARS-CoV-2 infection. Overall study context: From unsorted whole blood, bulk RNA was sequenced, and the chains remained unpaired.

General study results and limits: Private and CD4 specificities were missed by VDJdb matching, skewed to anti-spike CD8.

The CDR3 consists of 13 residues. CDR1 is SGHNT and CDR2 is YYREEE in the germline V gene (reference sequence). The germline V and J ends were trimmed by 4 bases and 3 bases, with 10 bases remaining between them. Notes on this clonotype: Its antigen is as yet unknown.

Each cDNA molecule carried a unique molecular identifier. TCRdb reanalysed the 5' RACE reads using MiXCR and keeps one entry per CDR3 protein. The sample comprises tens of thousands of distinct CDR3 sequences, 10% of which are singletons, and over 7% rests with the top ten. The material was whole blood, obtained at baseline. The TCR originated in an adult who was a healthcare worker with PCR-confirmed SARS-CoV-2 infection or an uninfected control (not recorded which). The rearrangement links TRBV5-4 to TRBJ2-5; TRBD1 is a possible D gene (5 bases). The CDR3 region has the DNA TGTGCCAGCAGCAAGCCAGGGAAAGAGACCCAGTACTTC. Translating it yields CASSKPGKETQYF. Complete variable domain (other parts from reference TRBV5-4 and TRBJ2-5): ETGVTQSPTHLIKTRGQQVTLRCSSQSGHNTVSWYQQALGQGPQFIFQYYREEENGRGNFPPRFSGLQFPNYSSELNVNALELDDSALYLCASSKPGKETQYFGPGTRLLVL.